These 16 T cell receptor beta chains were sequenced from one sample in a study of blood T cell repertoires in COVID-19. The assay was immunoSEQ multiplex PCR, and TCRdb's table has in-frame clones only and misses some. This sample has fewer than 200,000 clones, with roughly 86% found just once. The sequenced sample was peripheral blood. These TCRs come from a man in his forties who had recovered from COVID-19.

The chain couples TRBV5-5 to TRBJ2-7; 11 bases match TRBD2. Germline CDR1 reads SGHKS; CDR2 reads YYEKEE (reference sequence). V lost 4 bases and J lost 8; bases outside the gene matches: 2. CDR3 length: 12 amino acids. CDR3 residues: CASSRTSGQQYF. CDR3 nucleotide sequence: TGTGCCAGCAGCCGGACTAGCGGGCAGCAGTACTTC.

CDR3 region: CASSPTSGRAGDTQYF. In nucleotides, the CDR3 is TGTGCCAGCTCGCCGACTAGCGGGAGGGCCGGAGATACGCAGTATTTT. The rearrangement uses TRBV18 and TRBJ2-3, with TRBD2 matching over 14 bases. The CDR3 extends over 16 amino acids. Trimming at V came to 6 bases and at J to 5 bases, leaving 7 bases not matched to a gene. CDR1 and CDR2 from the germline V gene are KGHSH and LQKENI.

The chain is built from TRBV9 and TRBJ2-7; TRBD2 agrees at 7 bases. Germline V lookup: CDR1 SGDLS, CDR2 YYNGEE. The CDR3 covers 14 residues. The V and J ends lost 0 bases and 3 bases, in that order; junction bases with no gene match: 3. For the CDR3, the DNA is TGTGCCAGCAGCGTAGGAAGCGGGAACTACGAGCAGTACTTC. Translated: CASSVGSGNYEQYF.

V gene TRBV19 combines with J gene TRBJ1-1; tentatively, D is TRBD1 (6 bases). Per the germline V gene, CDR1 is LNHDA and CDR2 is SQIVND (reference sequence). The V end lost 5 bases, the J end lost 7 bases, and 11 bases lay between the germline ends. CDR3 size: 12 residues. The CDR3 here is CASSFQGFEAFF. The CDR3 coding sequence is TGTGCCAGTAGTTTTCAGGGGTTTGAAGCTTTCTTT.

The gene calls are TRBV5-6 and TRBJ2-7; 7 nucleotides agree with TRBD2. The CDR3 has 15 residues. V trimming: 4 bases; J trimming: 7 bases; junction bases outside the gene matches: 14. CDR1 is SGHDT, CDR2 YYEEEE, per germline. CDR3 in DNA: TGTGCCAGCAGCCCTACGGGGGGTTACAAATGGGAGCAGTACTTC. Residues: CASSPTGGYKWEQYF.

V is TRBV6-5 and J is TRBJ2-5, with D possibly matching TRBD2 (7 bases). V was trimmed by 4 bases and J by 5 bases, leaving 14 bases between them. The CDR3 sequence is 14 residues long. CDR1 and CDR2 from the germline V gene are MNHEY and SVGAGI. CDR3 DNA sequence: TGTGCCAGCAGTTCTGGGGGGGCTAGGGAGACCCAGTACTTC. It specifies CASSSGGARETQYF.

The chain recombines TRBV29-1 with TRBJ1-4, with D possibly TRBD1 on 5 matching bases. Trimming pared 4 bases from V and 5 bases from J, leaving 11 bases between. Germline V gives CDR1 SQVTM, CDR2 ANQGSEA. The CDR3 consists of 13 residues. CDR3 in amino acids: CSVVGTRNEKLFF. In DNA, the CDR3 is TGCAGCGTTGTTGGGACTCGAAATGAAAAACTGTTTTTT. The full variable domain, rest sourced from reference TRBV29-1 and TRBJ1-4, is SAVISQKPSRDICQRGTSLTIQCQVDSQVTMMFWYRQQPGQSLTLIATANQGSEATYESGFVIDKFPISRPNLTFSTLTVSNMSPEDSSIYLCSVVGTRNEKLFFGSGTQLSVL.

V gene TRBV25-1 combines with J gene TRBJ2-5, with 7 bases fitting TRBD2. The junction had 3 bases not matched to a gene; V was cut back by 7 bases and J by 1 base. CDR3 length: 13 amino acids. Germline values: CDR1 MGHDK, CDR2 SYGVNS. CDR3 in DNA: TGTGCCAGCAAGTCGGGAGGCCAAGAGACCCAGTACTTC. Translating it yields CASKSGGQETQYF. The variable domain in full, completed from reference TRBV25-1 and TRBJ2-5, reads EADIYQTPRYLVIGTGKKITLECSQTMGHDKMYWYQQDPGMELHLIHYSYGVNSTEKGDLSSESTVSRIRTEHFPLTLESARPSHTSQYLCASKSGGQETQYFGPGTRLLVL.

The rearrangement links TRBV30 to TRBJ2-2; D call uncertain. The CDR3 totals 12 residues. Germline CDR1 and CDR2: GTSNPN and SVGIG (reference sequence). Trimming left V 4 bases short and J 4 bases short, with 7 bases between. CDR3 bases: TGTGCCTGGACATCCCCCACCGGGGAGCTGTTTTTT. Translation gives CAWTSPTGELFF.

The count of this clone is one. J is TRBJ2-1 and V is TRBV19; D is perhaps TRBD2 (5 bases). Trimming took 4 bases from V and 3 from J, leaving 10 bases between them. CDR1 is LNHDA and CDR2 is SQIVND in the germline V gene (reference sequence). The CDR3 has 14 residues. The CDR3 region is CASSNRGNYNEQFF. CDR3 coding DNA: TGTGCCAGTAGTAATCGGGGAAACTACAATGAGCAGTTCTTC.

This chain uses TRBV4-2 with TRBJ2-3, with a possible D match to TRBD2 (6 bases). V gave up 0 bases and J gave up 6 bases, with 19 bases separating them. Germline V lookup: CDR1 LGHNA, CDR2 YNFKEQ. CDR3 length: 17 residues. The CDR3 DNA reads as TGTGCCAGCAGCCAAGACTTGACTAGTGCCCAATCGGATACGCAGTATTTT. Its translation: CASSQDLTSAQSDTQYF.

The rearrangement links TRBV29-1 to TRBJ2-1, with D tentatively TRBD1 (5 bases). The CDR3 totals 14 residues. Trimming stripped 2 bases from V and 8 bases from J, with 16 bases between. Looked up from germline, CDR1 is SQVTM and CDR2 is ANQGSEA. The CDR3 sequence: CSVESQDLGHEQFF. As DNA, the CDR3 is TGCAGCGTTGAATCACAGGACCTCGGGCATGAGCAGTTCTTC.

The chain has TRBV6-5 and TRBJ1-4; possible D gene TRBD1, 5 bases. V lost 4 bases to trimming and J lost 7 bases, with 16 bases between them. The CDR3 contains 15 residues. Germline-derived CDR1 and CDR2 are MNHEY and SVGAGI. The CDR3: CASSSHRMPIEKLFF. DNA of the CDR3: TGTGCCAGCAGTTCCCACAGGATGCCCATTGAAAAACTGTTTTTT.

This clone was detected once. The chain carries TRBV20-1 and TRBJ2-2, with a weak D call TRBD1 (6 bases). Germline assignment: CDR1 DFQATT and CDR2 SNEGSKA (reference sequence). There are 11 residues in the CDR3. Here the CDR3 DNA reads TGCAGGGACAGCAACACCGGGGAGCTGTTTTTT. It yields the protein CRDSNTGELFF.

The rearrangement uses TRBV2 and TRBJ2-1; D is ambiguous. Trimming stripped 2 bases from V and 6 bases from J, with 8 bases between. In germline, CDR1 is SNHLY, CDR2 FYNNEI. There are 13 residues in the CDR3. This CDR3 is CASSERHTNEQFF. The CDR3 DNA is TGTGCCAGCAGTGAACGACACACCAATGAGCAGTTCTTC.

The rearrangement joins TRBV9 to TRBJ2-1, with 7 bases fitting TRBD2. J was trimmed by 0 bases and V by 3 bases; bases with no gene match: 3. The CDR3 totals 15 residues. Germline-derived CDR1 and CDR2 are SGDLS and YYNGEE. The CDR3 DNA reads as TGTGCCAGCAGCGGGGGAGGGGACTCCTACAATGAGCAGTTCTTC. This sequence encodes CASSGGGDSYNEQFF. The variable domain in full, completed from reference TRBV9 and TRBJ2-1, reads DSGVTQTPKHLITATGQRVTLRCSPRSGDLSVYWYQQSLDQGLQFLIQYYNGEERAKGNILERFSAQQFPDLHSELNLSSLELGDSALYFCASSGGGDSYNEQFFGPGTRLTVL.